The rows below give T cell receptor beta chains drawn from one sample of a study of blood T cell repertoires in COVID-19. TCRdb's copy holds only in-frame clones and misses some; the assay was immunoSEQ multiplex PCR. The top ten hold over 7% of the sample, which has around 180,000 clones, about 84% seen once. The material sequenced was PBMCs or T cells enriched from blood (not recorded which). The receptors were sampled from a woman in her twenties or thirties who had recovered from COVID-19. Both conserved end residues are part of each CDR3. Each record gives: clone size, J gene, D gene, V gene, CDR3 protein, CDR3 DNA. The D gene is left open where the match is weak. Size tells how often a clone was seen (once, few, many) or the class of an expanded clone, and some rows leave it out.

size: NA
J: TRBJ1-1
D: TRBD1
V: TRBV29-1
CDR3: CSVQQGAVTEAFF
DNA: TGCAGCGTCCAACAGGGGGCGGTAACTGAAGCTTTCTTT

size: few
J: TRBJ1-5
D: TRBD1
V: TRBV6-5
CDR3: CASRETGDGNQPQHF
DNA: TGTGCCAGCAGGGAGACAGGGGACGGCAATCAGCCCCAGCATTTT

size: few
J: TRBJ1-5
D: TRBD1
V: TRBV5-5
CDR3: CASSIKAGTGVSNQPQHF
DNA: TGTGCCAGCAGCATAAAGGCCGGGACAGGGGTTAGCAATCAGCCCCAGCATTTT

size: NA
J: TRBJ2-2
D: TRBD2
V: TRBV7-9
CDR3: CASSSGLANTGELFF
DNA: TGTGCCAGCAGCTCGGGACTAGCGAACACCGGGGAGCTGTTTTTT

size: few
J: TRBJ1-5
D: TRBD1
V: TRBV7-9
CDR3: CASSLGTGVQPQHF
DNA: TGTGCCAGCAGCTTAGGAACAGGGGTTCAGCCCCAGCATTTT

size: NA
J: TRBJ2-7
D: TRBD1
V: TRBV28
CDR3: CASSFYSQGANEQYF
DNA: TGTGCCAGCAGTTTTTACAGTCAGGGGGCAAACGAGCAGTACTTC

size: NA
J: TRBJ2-7
D: TRBD2
V: TRBV28
CDR3: CASSFHGLAGYEQYF
DNA: TGTGCCAGCAGTTTCCATGGACTAGCGGGATACGAGCAGTACTTC

size: once
J: TRBJ2-2
D: TRBD1
V: TRBV7-9
CDR3: CASSLEPRYTGGGSGELFF
DNA: TGTGCCAGCAGCTTAGAACCCCGCTACACAGGGGGCGGGTCCGGGGAGCTGTTTTTT

size: NA
J: TRBJ1-1
D: NA
V: TRBV5-6
CDR3: CASSLAGRGNTEAFF
DNA: TGTGCCAGCAGCTTGGCCGGGAGAGGGAACACTGAAGCTTTCTTT

size: NA
J: TRBJ2-7
D: TRBD2
V: TRBV18
CDR3: CASSPSGPFYEQYF
DNA: TGTGCCAGCTCGCCTAGCGGGCCGTTCTACGAGCAGTACTTC

size: NA
J: TRBJ1-2
D: TRBD1
V: TRBV19
CDR3: CASRGQGLSYGYTF
DNA: TGTGCCAGCCGAGGACAGGGGTTGAGCTATGGCTACACCTTC

size: NA
J: TRBJ2-3
D: TRBD2
V: TRBV3-1/TRBV3-2
CDR3: CASSQVRTSGSNTQYF
DNA: TGTGCCAGCAGCCAAGTCCGGACTAGCGGGAGTAATACGCAGTATTTT

size: NA
J: TRBJ1-1
D: NA
V: TRBV28
CDR3: CAVGGGAFF
DNA: TGTGCCGTGGGGGGTGGAGCTTTCTTT

size: NA
J: TRBJ2-5
D: NA
V: TRBV5-1
CDR3: CASSLMRTEQETQYF
DNA: TGCGCCAGCAGCTTAATGCGGACAGAACAAGAGACCCAGTACTTC

size: NA
J: TRBJ1-2
D: TRBD1
V: TRBV6-1
CDR3: CASSEGFAGGIYGYTF
DNA: TGTGCCAGCAGTGAAGGGTTTGCAGGGGGAATCTATGGCTACACCTTC

size: NA
J: TRBJ2-7
D: NA
V: TRBV5-1
CDR3: CASSLAAGNEQYF
DNA: TGCGCCAGCAGCTTGGCCGCGGGGAACGAGCAGTACTTC

size: NA
J: TRBJ2-3
D: TRBD2
V: TRBV3-1/TRBV3-2
CDR3: CASSQVSLAGADTQYF
DNA: TGTGCCAGCAGCCAAGTATCACTAGCGGGGGCAGATACGCAGTATTTT

size: NA
J: TRBJ1-1
D: TRBD1
V: TRBV28
CDR3: CASSPARQGMNTEAFF
DNA: TGTGCCAGCAGTCCCGCCCGACAGGGGATGAACACTGAAGCTTTCTTT

size: NA
J: TRBJ2-5
D: TRBD2
V: TRBV3-1/TRBV3-2
CDR3: CAAGGTGQETQYF
DNA: TGTGCCGCGGGGGGGACCGGCCAAGAGACCCAGTACTTC

size: NA
J: TRBJ2-1
D: TRBD2
V: TRBV28
CDR3: CASSGRGTSGRNEQFF
DNA: TGTGCCAGCAGTGGAAGGGGGACTAGCGGTCGTAATGAGCAGTTCTTC

size: NA
J: TRBJ2-1
D: NA
V: TRBV27
CDR3: CASSLGGAGGNEQFF
DNA: TGTGCCAGCAGTTTAGGGGGGGCTGGAGGGAATGAGCAGTTCTTC

size: once
J: TRBJ2-3
D: NA
V: TRBV6-5
CDR3: CASRLADTQYF
DNA: TGTGCCAGCAGATTAGCGGATACGCAGTATTTT

size: NA
J: TRBJ1-5
D: TRBD1
V: TRBV28
CDR3: CASSPETGENQPQHF
DNA: TGTGCCAGCAGTCCCGAGACAGGGGAAAATCAGCCCCAGCATTTT

size: NA
J: TRBJ1-1
D: NA
V: TRBV18
CDR3: CASSPSPGSIPDTVAFF
DNA: TGTGCCAGCTCACCTTCGCCAGGGTCTATCCCCGATACTGTGGCTTTCTTT

size: few
J: TRBJ1-2
D: NA
V: TRBV19
CDR3: CASSITAGNYGYTF
DNA: TGTGCCAGTAGTATAACTGCAGGAAACTATGGCTACACCTTC

size: few
J: TRBJ1-3
D: NA
V: TRBV11-2
CDR3: CASSSPRGGGPSGNTIYF
DNA: TGTGCCAGCAGCTCCCCAAGGGGTGGGGGCCCCTCTGGAAACACCATATATTTT

size: NA
J: TRBJ2-3
D: NA
V: TRBV16
CDR3: CASSQWSLTDTQYF
DNA: TGTGCCAGCAGCCAATGGAGTCTCACAGATACGCAGTATTTT

size: few
J: TRBJ2-2
D: TRBD1
V: TRBV11-3
CDR3: CASSLSGGEFTGELFF
DNA: TGTGCCAGCAGTCTATCAGGGGGCGAGTTTACCGGGGAGCTGTTTTTT

size: NA
J: TRBJ2-1
D: TRBD2
V: TRBV10-3
CDR3: CAISDAGTSGSYEQFF
DNA: TGTGCCATCAGTGATGCCGGGACTAGCGGGAGTTATGAGCAGTTCTTC

size: once
J: TRBJ2-1
D: TRBD2
V: TRBV6-1
CDR3: CASSEFGRTSGDFYINEQFF
DNA: TGTGCCAGCAGTGAATTCGGGAGGACTAGCGGAGATTTTTACATCAATGAGCAGTTCTTC

size: NA
J: TRBJ2-1
D: TRBD2
V: TRBV20-1
CDR3: CSASRIAGVYNEQFF
DNA: TGCAGTGCTAGTCGGATAGCGGGGGTCTACAATGAGCAGTTCTTC

size: NA
J: TRBJ2-7
D: NA
V: TRBV14
CDR3: CASSHPRGGSYEQYF
DNA: TGTGCCAGCAGCCACCCTCGAGGGGGTAGCTACGAGCAGTACTTC

size: NA
J: TRBJ2-7
D: NA
V: TRBV3-1/TRBV3-2
CDR3: CASSQSGPASYEQYF
DNA: TGTGCCAGCAGCCAGTCAGGGCCGGCCTCCTACGAGCAGTACTTC

size: NA
J: TRBJ1-5
D: NA
V: TRBV5-8
CDR3: CASSLDRDQPQHF
DNA: TGTGCCAGCAGCTTGGACAGGGATCAGCCCCAGCATTTT

size: once
J: TRBJ2-7
D: TRBD2
V: TRBV4-1
CDR3: CASSQDGGLAMEQYF
DNA: TGCGCCAGCAGCCAAGATGGCGGACTAGCAATGGAGCAGTACTTC

size: NA
J: TRBJ2-7
D: NA
V: TRBV27
CDR3: CASSPAPTRSPGQYF
DNA: TGTGCCAGCAGTCCCGCCCCGACTCGCTCGCCGGGGCAGTACTTC

size: NA
J: TRBJ2-2
D: NA
V: TRBV6-5
CDR3: CASSSDRYEDTGELFF
DNA: TGTGCCAGCAGTTCGGACAGATACGAAGACACCGGGGAGCTGTTTTTT

size: NA
J: TRBJ1-5
D: TRBD1
V: TRBV28
CDR3: CASSFETGAQPQHF
DNA: TGTGCCAGCAGTTTCGAGACAGGGGCTCAGCCCCAGCATTTT

size: NA
J: TRBJ1-3
D: NA
V: TRBV3-1/TRBV3-2
CDR3: CASSHLFGGTGNTIYF
DNA: TGTGCCAGCAGCCATCTCTTCGGGGGGACTGGAAACACCATATATTTT

size: NA
J: TRBJ2-5
D: NA
V: TRBV3-1/TRBV3-2
CDR3: CASSQQIATQYF
DNA: TGTGCCAGCAGCCAGCAAATAGCGACCCAGTACTTC

size: once
J: TRBJ2-5
D: NA
V: TRBV19
CDR3: CASSKQGWQETQYF
DNA: TGTGCCAGTAGTAAACAGGGTTGGCAAGAGACCCAGTACTTC

size: NA
J: TRBJ1-1
D: TRBD1
V: TRBV27
CDR3: CASSLRGLITEAFF
DNA: TGTGCCAGCAGTCTCAGGGGGCTAATCACTGAAGCTTTCTTT

size: few
J: TRBJ1-5
D: TRBD1
V: TRBV28
CDR3: CASSFSGGGVWQPQHF
DNA: TGTGCCAGCAGTTTCTCCGGAGGGGGCGTTTGGCAGCCCCAGCATTTT

size: NA
J: TRBJ2-2
D: NA
V: TRBV7-8
CDR3: CASSAYRPSNTGELFF
DNA: TGTGCCAGCAGCGCCTACAGGCCCTCGAACACCGGGGAGCTGTTTTTT

size: NA
J: TRBJ2-7
D: NA
V: TRBV28
CDR3: CASSLGLYEQYF
DNA: TGTGCCAGCAGTCTTGGCCTTTACGAGCAGTACTTC

size: NA
J: TRBJ2-7
D: NA
V: TRBV13
CDR3: CASSSLPRSRSYEQYF
DNA: TGTGCCAGCAGCTCCCTCCCCCGTTCTCGCTCCTACGAGCAGTACTTC

size: NA
J: TRBJ1-6
D: NA
V: TRBV2
CDR3: CASSGRGQPNSPLHF
DNA: TGTGCCAGCAGTGGCAGGGGCCAACCAAATTCACCCCTCCACTTT

size: once
J: TRBJ2-3
D: TRBD2
V: TRBV6-1
CDR3: CASRENGLAGPDTQYF
DNA: TGTGCCAGCAGGGAAAACGGACTAGCGGGACCAGATACGCAGTATTTT

size: NA
J: TRBJ2-3
D: NA
V: TRBV7-2
CDR3: CASSPQVDPRRADTQYF
DNA: TGTGCCAGCAGCCCCCAGGTAGACCCCCGGAGGGCTGATACGCAGTATTTT

size: NA
J: TRBJ2-2
D: TRBD2
V: TRBV27
CDR3: CASNGEGGYTGELFF
DNA: TGTGCCAGCAATGGGGAGGGAGGCTACACCGGGGAGCTGTTTTTT

size: once
J: TRBJ2-7
D: NA
V: TRBV11-2
CDR3: CASGQTPYEQYF
DNA: TGTGCCAGTGGACAGACCCCATACGAGCAGTACTTC

size: NA
J: TRBJ2-7
D: NA
V: TRBV7-9
CDR3: CASSLASGKQYF
DNA: TGTGCCAGCAGCTTAGCTAGCGGAAAGCAGTACTTC

size: NA
J: TRBJ2-5
D: TRBD2
V: TRBV7-6
CDR3: CASSLLVAGIKETQYF
DNA: TGTGCCAGCAGCTTACTTGTAGCGGGAATAAAGGAGACCCAGTACTTC

size: NA
J: TRBJ1-2
D: TRBD1
V: TRBV28
CDR3: CASSLSGQGNGGYTF
DNA: TGTGCCAGCAGTTTGTCGGGACAGGGGAATGGTGGCTACACCTTC

size: NA
J: TRBJ2-4
D: NA
V: TRBV28
CDR3: CASSLGTVAKNIQYF
DNA: TGTGCCAGCAGTTTGGGGACTGTAGCCAAAAACATTCAGTACTTC

size: NA
J: TRBJ2-3
D: TRBD2
V: TRBV7-9
CDR3: CASSMASGRTDTQYF
DNA: TGTGCCAGCAGCATGGCTAGCGGACGCACAGATACGCAGTATTTT

size: NA
J: TRBJ1-1
D: NA
V: TRBV3-1/TRBV3-2
CDR3: CASSVDRRGGAFF
DNA: TGTGCCAGCAGCGTGGACAGACGGGGGGGAGCTTTCTTT

size: NA
J: TRBJ2-1
D: TRBD2
V: TRBV6-1
CDR3: CASSEGRLAGYEQFF
DNA: TGTGCCAGCAGTGAGGGGCGGTTAGCGGGCTATGAGCAGTTCTTC

size: NA
J: TRBJ2-4
D: NA
V: TRBV6-5
CDR3: CASRPIQGNIQYF
DNA: TGTGCCAGCAGACCTATACAGGGAAACATTCAGTACTTC

size: NA
J: TRBJ2-7
D: TRBD2
V: TRBV6-2/TRBV6-3
CDR3: CASRPAGTRNYEQYF
DNA: TGTGCCAGCAGACCTGCCGGGACTAGGAACTACGAGCAGTACTTC